Listed below are T cell receptor beta chains from one sample, sequenced in a study of STAT3 mutations in large granular lymphocyte leukemia. Profiled with immunoSEQ multiplex PCR; TCRdb holds only in-frame clones, not every one. The data hold roughly 14,000 clones, with roughly 90% observed a single time. What was sequenced was peripheral blood mononuclear cells. These receptors all stem from a man in his forties with T-cell large granular lymphocyte leukemia. Some clones in this sample may be carry-over from other donors' samples. The CDR3 runs from the conserved cysteine through the conserved F or W. The D gene is left open where the match is weak. Clone size is shown for a subset of rows, as once, few, many or a class of expanded clone.

D gene	V gene	J gene	clone size	CDR3 DNA	CDR3 protein
TRBD1	TRBV11-3	TRBJ2-2	NA	TGTGCCAGCAGCGCTAGGACAGGGAGAAACACCGGGGAGCTGTTTTTT	CASSARTGRNTGELFF
NA	TRBV7-2	TRBJ1-2	once	TGTGCCAGCAGCGCCGGGACGCTACTAACCTTC	CASSAGTLLTF
NA	TRBV5-6	TRBJ2-7	NA	TGTGCCAGCAGCCACTGGGCAGGTGGGACCTACGAGCAGTACTTC	CASSHWAGGTYEQYF
NA	TRBV7-9	TRBJ2-3	NA	TGTGCCAGCCCCCCCACGGAAGGTTACGCAGATACGCAGTATTTT	CASPPTEGYADTQYF
NA	TRBV19	TRBJ1-2	NA	TGTGCCAGTAGTAAGCGCGGGTTAGGAGCGGGGGAAGGCTACACCTTC	CASSKRGLGAGEGYTF
NA	TRBV9	TRBJ1-1	NA	TGTGCCAGCAGCCTAGCCGGGGTGAACACTGAAGCTTTCTTT	CASSLAGVNTEAFF
NA	TRBV7-8	TRBJ2-7	NA	TGTGCCAGCAGCTTAGGCGGCCAGGGAGGCGAGCAGTACTTC	CASSLGGQGGEQYF
TRBD1	TRBV6-5	TRBJ2-2	NA	TGTGCCAGCAGATTACAGGGGGCCGAAGGGGAGCTGTTTTTT	CASRLQGAEGELFF
NA	TRBV29-1	TRBJ2-3	NA	TGCAGCGGGGTTGGGGATACGCAGTATTTT	CSGVGDTQYF
NA	TRBV7-9	TRBJ2-5	NA	TGTGCCAGCAGCTCCCTCAGGGCGGAAGAGACCCAGTACTTC	CASSSLRAEETQYF
NA	TRBV7-9	TRBJ2-5	NA	TGTGCCAGCAGCTTAGTTGGGACCGGAGAGACCCAGTACTTC	CASSLVGTGETQYF
NA	TRBV6-5	TRBJ2-7	NA	TGTGCCAGCAGTTACGCCCCTTCGACAGCCTCCTACGAGCAGTACTTC	CASSYAPSTASYEQYF
TRBD2	TRBV30	TRBJ2-5	NA	TGTGCCTGGAAACTAGCGGGGGCTGGGACCCAGTACTTC	CAWKLAGAGTQYF
NA	TRBV14	TRBJ2-3	NA	TGTGCCAGCAGCCCTCATCGCGATACGCAGTATTTT	CASSPHRDTQYF
NA	TRBV4-3	TRBJ2-7	NA	TGCGCCAGCAGCTCAAAACAGGGCTACGAGCAGTACTTC	CASSSKQGYEQYF
TRBD1	TRBV30	TRBJ2-1	NA	TGTGCCTTGGACAGGGGCTACAATGAGCAGTTCTTC	CALDRGYNEQFF
TRBD1	TRBV4-1	TRBJ2-2	NA	TGCGCCAGCAGCCAAGGGGACAGGGGCTACACCGGGGAGCTGTTTTTT	CASSQGDRGYTGELFF
TRBD1	TRBV15	TRBJ1-2	NA	TGTGCCACCAGCCCAGGGACAGCTAACTATGGCTACACCTTC	CATSPGTANYGYTF
TRBD1	TRBV27	TRBJ1-5	NA	TGTGCCAGCGGACCCGGGACAGGGGGTGATAGGCCCCAGCATTTT	CASGPGTGGDRPQHF
TRBD1	TRBV5-4	TRBJ2-3	NA	TGTGCCAGCAGCACGACAGGGGGCGTGTTAGATACGCAGTATTTT	CASSTTGGVLDTQYF
TRBD2	TRBV11-3	TRBJ2-7	NA	TGTGCCAGCAGCCCGGGAGGGGGGCCTTACGAGCAGTACTTC	CASSPGGGPYEQYF
NA	TRBV18	TRBJ1-2	NA	TGTGCCAGCTCACCTGGGTTAACAGGTATCGGAGGCTACACCTTC	CASSPGLTGIGGYTF
TRBD1	TRBV7-2	TRBJ1-1	once	TGTGCCAGCAGCAAGACAGGGACGAACACTGAAGCTTTCTTT	CASSKTGTNTEAFF
NA	TRBV27	TRBJ1-6	NA	TGTGCCAGCAACAACCTGGGGGGGGATTCACCCCTCCACTTT	CASNNLGGDSPLHF
TRBD1	TRBV9	TRBJ2-2	NA	TGTGCCAGCAGAGGGACAGGGGGGTTGGACGGGGAGCTGTTTTTT	CASRGTGGLDGELFF
NA	TRBV19	TRBJ1-5	NA	TGTGCCAGTAGTAATCGGGGGGCCGCAAGTAGGATGGCCCAGCATTTT	CASSNRGAASRMAQHF
NA	TRBV18	TRBJ1-5	NA	TGTGCCAGCTCACCGGGTAGAAATCAGCCCCAGCATTTT	CASSPGRNQPQHF
TRBD1	TRBV6-1	TRBJ1-1	NA	TGTGCCAGCGGGGACAGGCGGGAGGGGAACACTGAAGCTTTCTTT	CASGDRREGNTEAFF
NA	TRBV4-3	TRBJ1-2	NA	TGCGCCAGCAGCCAAGAACATCAGATGGGCGATGGCTACACCTTC	CASSQEHQMGDGYTF
NA	TRBV5-4	TRBJ2-7	once	TGTGCCAGCAGCTTGGGGGGATACGAGCAGTACTTC	CASSLGGYEQYF
NA	TRBV27	TRBJ1-1	NA	TGTGCCAGCAGTTTAGGTGTAGGGTTGAACACTGAAGCTTTCTTT	CASSLGVGLNTEAFF
NA	TRBV6-6	TRBJ2-7	NA	TGTGCCAGCAGTTACTCCGAGGACGAGCAGTACTTC	CASSYSEDEQYF
TRBD1	TRBV5-5	TRBJ2-5	NA	TGTGCCAGCAGCTTGGAAGGGACAGGGGGGAGAGAGACCCAGTACTTC	CASSLEGTGGRETQYF
NA	TRBV7-2	TRBJ2-7	large	TGTGCCAGCAGCTTGGACTACGAGCAGTACTTC	CASSLDYEQYF
TRBD1	TRBV27	TRBJ2-7	NA	TGTGCCAGCAGTTTTGGGCCGGGACAGGGTGTGTACGAGCAGTACTTC	CASSFGPGQGVYEQYF
NA	TRBV5-1	TRBJ1-1	NA	TGCGCCAGCAGCTTGGCCGGACCGTCGAACACTGAAGCTTTCTTT	CASSLAGPSNTEAFF
NA	TRBV5-6	TRBJ2-5	NA	TGTGCCAGCAGGCGGGAAGAGACCCAGTACTTC	CASRREETQYF
TRBD1	TRBV18	TRBJ1-6	NA	TGTGCCAGCTCACTCGGGACAGGGGGCCATAATTCACCCCTCCACTTT	CASSLGTGGHNSPLHF
TRBD1	TRBV9	TRBJ1-1	NA	TGTGCCAGCAGTGCCGGGACAGGGGGCGCCGGCACTGAAGCTTTCTTT	CASSAGTGGAGTEAFF
NA	TRBV4-3	TRBJ2-4	NA	TGCGCCAGCAGCCAAGATCACTTGGGGGGTAAAAACATTCAGTACTTC	CASSQDHLGGKNIQYF
NA	TRBV7-2	TRBJ2-6	NA	TGTGCCAGCAGCTTCCAGGGTACCTCTGGGGCCAACGTCCTGACTTTC	CASSFQGTSGANVLTF
TRBD1	TRBV7-9	TRBJ2-7	NA	TGTGCCAGCAGCCGCCCTGGGACAGGGGTCGAGCAGTACTTC	CASSRPGTGVEQYF
NA	TRBV6-5	TRBJ2-7	NA	TGTGCCAGCAGTTACTGGAGAGGACCTGGCTACGAGCAGTACTTC	CASSYWRGPGYEQYF
NA	TRBV19	TRBJ1-1	NA	TGTGCCAGTAGTACGCGGCCCATGGGGAACACTGAAGCTTTCTTT	CASSTRPMGNTEAFF
TRBD2	TRBV29-1	TRBJ2-3	NA	TGCAGCGTTGGCCTACTAGCGACTAGCACAGATACGCAGTATTTT	CSVGLLATSTDTQYF
TRBD1	TRBV6-5	TRBJ1-1	NA	TGTGCCAGCCGGAGGCGGGACAGGGATGGCACTGAAGCTTTCTTT	CASRRRDRDGTEAFF
NA	TRBV6-5	TRBJ2-1	NA	TGTGCCAGCCGACTAGGGACAGCCTACAATGAGCAGTTCTTC	CASRLGTAYNEQFF
TRBD1	TRBV7-6	TRBJ2-5	NA	TGTGCCAGCAGCCTGTGGACAGGCGAGACCCAGTACTTC	CASSLWTGETQYF
TRBD2	TRBV7-2	TRBJ2-5	NA	TGTGCCAGCAGCTTAGGACTAGCGGGGCTACGGGAGACCCAGTACTTC	CASSLGLAGLRETQYF
NA	TRBV7-2	TRBJ1-5	few	TGTGCCAGCAGCTTGGGTCAGGGACAGCCCCAGCATTTT	CASSLGQGQPQHF